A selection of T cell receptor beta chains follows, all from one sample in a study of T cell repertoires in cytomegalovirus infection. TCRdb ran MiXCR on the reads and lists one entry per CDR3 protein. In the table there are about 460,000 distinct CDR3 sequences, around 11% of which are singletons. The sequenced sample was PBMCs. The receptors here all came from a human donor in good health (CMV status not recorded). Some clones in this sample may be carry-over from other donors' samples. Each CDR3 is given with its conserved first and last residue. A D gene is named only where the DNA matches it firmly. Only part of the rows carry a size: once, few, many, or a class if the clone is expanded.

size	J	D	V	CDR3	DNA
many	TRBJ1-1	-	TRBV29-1	CSVTGRMNTEAFF	TGCAGCGTCACGGGACGGATGAACACTGAAGCTTTCTTT
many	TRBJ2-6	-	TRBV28	CASSSIEGANVLTF	TGTGCCAGCAGTTCCATAGAGGGGGCCAACGTCCTGACTTTC
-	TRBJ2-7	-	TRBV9	CASSGTSIGEQYF	TGTGCCAGCAGCGGCACTAGTATAGGAGAGCAGTACTTC
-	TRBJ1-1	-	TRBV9	CASSVEGDTEAFF	TGTGCCAGCAGCGTAGAAGGCGACACTGAAGCTTTCTTT
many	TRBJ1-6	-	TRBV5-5	CASSLRGVGNSPLHF	TGTGCCAGCAGCTTGAGGGGGGTCGGAAATTCACCCCTCCACTTT
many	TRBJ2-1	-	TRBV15	CATSSRQAQDEQFF	TGTGCCACCAGCAGCAGACAGGCCCAGGATGAGCAGTTCTTC
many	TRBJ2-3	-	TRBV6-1	CASWGGGYTQYF	TGTGCCAGCTGGGGAGGGGGATATACGCAGTATTTT
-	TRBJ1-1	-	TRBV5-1	CASSWQVAKNTEAFF	TGCGCCAGCAGCTGGCAGGTGGCTAAGAACACTGAAGCTTTCTTT
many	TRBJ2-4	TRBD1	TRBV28	CASSSFRDRGNSLAKNIQYF	TGTGCCAGCAGTTCCTTCCGGGACAGGGGAAATTCATTAGCCAAAAACATTCAGTACTTC
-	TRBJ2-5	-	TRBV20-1	CSASVSRLRETQYF	TGCAGTGCTAGTGTGAGCCGCCTTAGGGAGACCCAGTACTTC
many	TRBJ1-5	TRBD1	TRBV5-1	CASSYRGQGGTSNQPQHF	TGCGCCAGCAGCTACCGTGGACAGGGAGGGACAAGCAATCAGCCCCAGCATTTT
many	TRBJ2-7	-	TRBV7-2	CASSSLEGNEQYF	TGTGCCAGCAGCTCTCTGGAGGGCAACGAGCAGTACTTC
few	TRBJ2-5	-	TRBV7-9	CASRLDSPETQYF	TGTGCCAGCAGATTGGACAGCCCGGAGACCCAGTACTTC
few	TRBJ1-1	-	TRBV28	CASSLVTEYMNTEAFF	TGTGCCAGCAGTTTGGTAACAGAATACATGAACACTGAAGCTTTCTTT
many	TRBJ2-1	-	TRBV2	CASSEAPGPYGEQFF	TGTGCCAGCAGTGAAGCTCCCGGGCCCTACGGTGAGCAGTTCTTC
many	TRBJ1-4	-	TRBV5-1	CASSWGRGDEKLFF	TGCGCCAGCAGCTGGGGTCGAGGGGATGAAAAACTGTTTTTT
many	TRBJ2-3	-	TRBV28	CASRPRGSTDTQYF	TGTGCCAGCAGACCCAGGGGCAGCACAGATACGCAGTATTTT